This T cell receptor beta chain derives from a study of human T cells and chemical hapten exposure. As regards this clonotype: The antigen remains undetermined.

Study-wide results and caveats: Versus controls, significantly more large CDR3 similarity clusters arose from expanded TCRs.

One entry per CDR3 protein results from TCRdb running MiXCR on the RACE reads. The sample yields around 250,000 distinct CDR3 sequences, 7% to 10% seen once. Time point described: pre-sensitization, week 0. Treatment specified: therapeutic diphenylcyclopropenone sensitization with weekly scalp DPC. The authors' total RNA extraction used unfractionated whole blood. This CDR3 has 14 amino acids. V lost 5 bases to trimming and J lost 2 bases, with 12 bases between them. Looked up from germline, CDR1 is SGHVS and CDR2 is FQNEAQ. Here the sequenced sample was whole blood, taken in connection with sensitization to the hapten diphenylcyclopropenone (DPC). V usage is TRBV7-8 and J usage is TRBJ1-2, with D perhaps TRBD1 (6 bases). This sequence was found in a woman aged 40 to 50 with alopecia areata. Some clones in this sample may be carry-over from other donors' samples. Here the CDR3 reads CASSSHRANYGYTF. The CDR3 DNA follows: TGTGCCAGCAGCAGTCACAGGGCAAACTATGGCTACACCTTC.